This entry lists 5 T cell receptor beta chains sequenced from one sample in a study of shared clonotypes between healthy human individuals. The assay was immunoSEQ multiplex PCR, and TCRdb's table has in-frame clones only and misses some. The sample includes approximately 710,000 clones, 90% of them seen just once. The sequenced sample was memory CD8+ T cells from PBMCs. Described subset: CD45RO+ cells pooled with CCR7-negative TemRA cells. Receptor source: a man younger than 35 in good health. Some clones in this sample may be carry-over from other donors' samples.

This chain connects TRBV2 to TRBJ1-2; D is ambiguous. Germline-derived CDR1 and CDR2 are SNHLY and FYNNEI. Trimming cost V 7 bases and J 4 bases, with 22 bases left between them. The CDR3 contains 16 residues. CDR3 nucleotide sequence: TGTGCCAGCAACCGAGCGGGAGCCCCGGACTCCTATGGCTACACCTTC. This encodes CASNRAGAPDSYGYTF.

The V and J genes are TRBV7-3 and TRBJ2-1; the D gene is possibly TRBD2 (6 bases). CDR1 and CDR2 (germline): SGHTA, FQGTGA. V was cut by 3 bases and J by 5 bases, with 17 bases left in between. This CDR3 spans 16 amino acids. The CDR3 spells CASSLRRRDGDNEQFF. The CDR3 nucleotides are TGTGCCAGCAGCTTGAGACGGCGGGATGGAGACAATGAGCAGTTCTTC.

CDR3 loop: CASSIFRDSQRGYNEQFF. DNA of the CDR3: TGTGCCAGTAGTATCTTCCGGGACTCCCAAAGGGGTTACAATGAGCAGTTCTTC. The rearrangement links TRBV19 to TRBJ2-1, with TRBD2 as a possible D gene (6 bases). The CDR3 spans 18 residues. Germline V gene data show CDR1 as LNHDA and CDR2 as SQIVND (reference sequence). V dropped 3 bases and J dropped 4 bases, with 22 bases sitting between them.

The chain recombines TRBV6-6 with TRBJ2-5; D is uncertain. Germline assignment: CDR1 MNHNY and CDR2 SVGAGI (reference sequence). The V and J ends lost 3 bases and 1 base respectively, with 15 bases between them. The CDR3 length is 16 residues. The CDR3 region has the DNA TGTGCCAGCAGTTATATCCCCTCAGGAACCCAAGAGACCCAGTACTTC. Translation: CASSYIPSGTQETQYF.

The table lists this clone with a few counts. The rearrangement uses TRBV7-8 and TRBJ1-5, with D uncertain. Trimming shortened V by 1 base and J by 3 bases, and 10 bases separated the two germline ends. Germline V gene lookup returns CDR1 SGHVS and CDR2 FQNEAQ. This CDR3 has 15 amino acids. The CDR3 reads CASSLVEENNQPQHF. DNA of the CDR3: TGTGCCAGCAGCTTAGTGGAGGAGAACAATCAGCCCCAGCATTTT.